The TCR beta chain under discussion was sequenced for a study of identifying expanded T cells in peripheral blood (dated by TCRdb to the late 2010s). Study-wide context: Technical replicates were generated by sequencing separate aliquots of the same genomic DNA pool, with four replicates compared pairwise. Overall study outcomes, separate from this receptor: The beta-binomial model significantly reduced the number of clones called differentially abundant and the false-positive rate across all healthy-donor time intervals. The authors expected biological variance in healthy repertoires might increase further over much longer intervals such as months to years. About 1.1 differentially abundant clones were flagged by the binomial model between technical replicates, whereas about 16 and 20 were flagged over around two weeks and four weeks, respectively. In all healthy donors, the variance in clone template counts between samples taken two to three weeks apart rose significantly as total template count increased.

TCRbeta CDR3 regions were profiled by bias-controlled multiplex PCR amplification of genomic DNA with the immunoSEQ Assay. Processing in the source paper ran as follows. To quantify the absolute abundance of each unique TCRbeta CDR3 region, the sequences were collapsed and filtered. Two models were used to test differential abundance: a binomial model (Fisher-equivalent) and a beta-binomial model that adds time-dependent variance fitted from healthy donors. Any clone with fewer than 5 combined templates was excluded, and a clone was called differentially abundant if its Benjamini-Hochberg FDR was below 0.01. The form v = (b*log(k)+a)^2 was used to model beta-binomial variance as a function of total template count across the two samples. TCRdb holds this immuneACCESS table with in-frame rearrangements only. Some clones are missing; in checked studies, unresolved V genes explain under half, and the rest has no known cause. That table furnishes V, J and clone size, whereas the DNA furnished D and trimming. The sample table records around 60,000 clones; roughly four fifths of these occur just once. The top ten clones comprise approximately 15% of the sample.

Worth noting for this clone: The antigen it recognizes is unknown. No base-level quality is on record; no much larger clone is a single base apart.

During the collection period, no infections or other immune events were recorded for the healthy donors. To calibrate time-dependent variance in a beta-binomial model of T-cell clone differential abundance, blood repertoires from healthy donors were used as a training cohort. The training cohort comprised about ten healthy donors, 3 female and 7 male. Donor ages ranged from 29 to 64 years, with an average of 43 years. Obtained from a commercial supplier, whole blood was collected from each healthy donor at three time points set around 13 days apart. Genomic DNA was extracted from unsorted whole blood for immunosequencing. Its CDR3 holds 14 amino acids, cysteine through phenylalanine. Only the CDR3 portion is preserved as DNA: 42 bases, with reading frame beginning at the first base. V and J lose 5 bases and 9 bases, and a span of 17 bases separates them. CDR1 and CDR2 were assigned from the germline V gene (reference sequence) as MNHEY and SMNVEV.

The rearrangement combines TRBV27 with TRBJ2-1, with TRBD2 as a weak D call on 6 bases. Sequencing input: blood. The receptor was isolated from a person aged 18-70 years in good health. Read as DNA, the sequence is TGTGCCAGCAGTCGCCGGGAGTCCCGCCGTGAGCAGTTCTTC. Its protein product is CASSRRESRREQFF.